The present TCR beta chain was sequenced within a study of cytomegalovirus exposure and HLA in healthy donors. For the study at large: When 398 donors were genotyped, just over 80% of them were found to fall in the Caucasian-associated ancestry cluster. Broader study findings: TCR beta chains associated with HLA were, in a later analysis, more clonally expanded than equally common others.

With 8 bases clipped from V and 3 bases from J, the junction kept 7 bases outside the gene matches. Germline V CDR1 and CDR2: MNHNS, SASEGT. CDR3 length: 14 amino acids. PCR used 60 Vbeta primers and 13 Jbeta primers. Generated by immunoSEQ multiplex PCR, the TCRdb table keeps only in-frame clones and is missing some. The table has about 220,000 clones, around 80% seen once. Remarks on this clone: Antigen specificity is unknown.

Sequencing was performed on PBMCs. This receptor was obtained from a woman between 35 and 50 years old in good health and CMV-seropositive. The gene calls are TRBV6-1 and TRBJ2-7; 10 bases agree with TRBD2. CDR3 residues: CASALSGRLYEQYF. The CDR3 bases are TGTGCCAGCGCGCTTAGCGGGAGGCTCTACGAGCAGTACTTC.